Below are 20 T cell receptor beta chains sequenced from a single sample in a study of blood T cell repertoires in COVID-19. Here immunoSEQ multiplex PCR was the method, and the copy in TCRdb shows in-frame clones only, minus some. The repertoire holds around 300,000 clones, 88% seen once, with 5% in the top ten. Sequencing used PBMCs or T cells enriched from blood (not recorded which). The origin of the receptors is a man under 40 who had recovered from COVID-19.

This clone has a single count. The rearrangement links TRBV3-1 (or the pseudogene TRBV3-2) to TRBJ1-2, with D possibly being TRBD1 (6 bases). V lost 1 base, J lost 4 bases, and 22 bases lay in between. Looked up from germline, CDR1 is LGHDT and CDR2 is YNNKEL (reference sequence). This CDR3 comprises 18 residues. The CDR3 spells CASSQGTRQETKGYGYTF. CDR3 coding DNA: TGTGCCAGCAGCCAAGGTACCCGACAGGAGACTAAGGGCTATGGCTACACCTTC.

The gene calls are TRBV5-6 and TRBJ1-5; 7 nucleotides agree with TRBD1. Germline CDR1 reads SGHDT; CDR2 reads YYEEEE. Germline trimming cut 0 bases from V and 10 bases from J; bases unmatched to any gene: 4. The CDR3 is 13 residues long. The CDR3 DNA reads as TGTGCCAGCAGCTTGGAGGGGGCGGGACCCCAGCATTTT. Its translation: CASSLEGAGPQHF. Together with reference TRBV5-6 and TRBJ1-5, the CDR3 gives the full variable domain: DAGVTQSPTHLIKTRGQQVTLRCSPKSGHDTVSWYQQALGQGPQFIFQYYEEEERQRGNFPDRFSGHQFPNYSSELNVNALLLGDSALYLCASSLEGAGPQHFGDGTRLSIL.

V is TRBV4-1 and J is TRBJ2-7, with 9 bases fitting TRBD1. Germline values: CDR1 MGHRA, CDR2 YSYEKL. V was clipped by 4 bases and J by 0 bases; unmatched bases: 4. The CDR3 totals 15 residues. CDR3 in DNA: TGCGCCAGCAGCCTAAAGACAGGGGGCTCCTACGAGCAGTACTTC. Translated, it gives CASSLKTGGSYEQYF.

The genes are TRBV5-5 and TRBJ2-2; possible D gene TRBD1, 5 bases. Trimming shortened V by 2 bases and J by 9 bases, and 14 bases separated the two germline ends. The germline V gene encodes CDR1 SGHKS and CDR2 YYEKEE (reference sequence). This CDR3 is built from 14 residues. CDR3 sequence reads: CASSFGAVGRELFF. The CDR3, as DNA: TGTGCCAGCAGCTTTGGGGCTGTGGGGAGGGAGCTGTTTTTT.

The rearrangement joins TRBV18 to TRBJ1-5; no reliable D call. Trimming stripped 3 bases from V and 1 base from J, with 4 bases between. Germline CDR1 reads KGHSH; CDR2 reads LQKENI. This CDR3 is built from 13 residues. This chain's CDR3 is CASSPGSNQPQHF. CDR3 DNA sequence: TGTGCCAGCTCACCGGGCAGCAATCAGCCCCAGCATTTT.

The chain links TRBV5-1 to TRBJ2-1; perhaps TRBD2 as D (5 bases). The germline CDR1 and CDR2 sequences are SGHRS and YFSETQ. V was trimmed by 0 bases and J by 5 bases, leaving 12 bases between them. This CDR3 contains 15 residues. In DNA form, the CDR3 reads TGCGCCAGCAGCTTGGGCGCTAGCCGTAACAATGAGCAGTTCTTC. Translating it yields CASSLGASRNNEQFF.

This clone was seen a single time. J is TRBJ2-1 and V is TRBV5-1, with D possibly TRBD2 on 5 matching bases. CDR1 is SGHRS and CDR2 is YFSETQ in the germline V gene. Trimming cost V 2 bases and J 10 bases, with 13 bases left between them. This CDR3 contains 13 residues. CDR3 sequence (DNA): TGCGCCAGCAGCTTTTCTCTGGGCGGGGAGCAGTTCTTC. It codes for CASSFSLGGEQFF.

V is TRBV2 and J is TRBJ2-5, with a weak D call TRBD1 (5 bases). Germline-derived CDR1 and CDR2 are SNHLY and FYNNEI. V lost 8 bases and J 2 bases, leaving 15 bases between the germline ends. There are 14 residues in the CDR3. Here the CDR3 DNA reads TGTGCCAGCTGGGCCTTAGGGGCACAAGAGACCCAGTACTTC. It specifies CASWALGAQETQYF.

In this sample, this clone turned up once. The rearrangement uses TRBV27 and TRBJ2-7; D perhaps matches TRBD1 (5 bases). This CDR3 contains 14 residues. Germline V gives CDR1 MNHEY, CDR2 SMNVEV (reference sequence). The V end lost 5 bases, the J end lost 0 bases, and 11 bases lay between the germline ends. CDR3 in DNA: TGTGCCAGCAGTAATAGGGGAAGCTCCTACGAGCAGTACTTC. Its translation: CASSNRGSSYEQYF.

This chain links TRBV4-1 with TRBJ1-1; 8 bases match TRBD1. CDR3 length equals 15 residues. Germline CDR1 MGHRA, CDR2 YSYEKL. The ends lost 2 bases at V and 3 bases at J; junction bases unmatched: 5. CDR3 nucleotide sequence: TGCGCCAGCAGCCAAAAATTGACAGGGGACACTGAAGCTTTCTTT. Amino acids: CASSQKLTGDTEAFF.

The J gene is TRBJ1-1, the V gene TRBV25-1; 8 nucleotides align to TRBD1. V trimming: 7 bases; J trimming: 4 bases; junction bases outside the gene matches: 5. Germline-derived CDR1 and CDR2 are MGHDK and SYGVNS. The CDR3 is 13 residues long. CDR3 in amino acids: CASKDRASTEAFF. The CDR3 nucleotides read TGTGCCAGCAAGGACAGGGCTAGCACTGAAGCTTTCTTT. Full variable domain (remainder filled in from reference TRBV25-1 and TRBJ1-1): EADIYQTPRYLVIGTGKKITLECSQTMGHDKMYWYQQDPGMELHLIHYSYGVNSTEKGDLSSESTVSRIRTEHFPLTLESARPSHTSQYLCASKDRASTEAFFGQGTRLTVV.

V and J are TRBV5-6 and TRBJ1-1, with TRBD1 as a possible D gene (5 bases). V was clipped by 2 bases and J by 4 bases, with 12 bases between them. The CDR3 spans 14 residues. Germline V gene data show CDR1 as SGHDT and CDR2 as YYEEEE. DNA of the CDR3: TGTGCCAGCAGCTTTCAGGGTCTTGGCACTGAAGCTTTCTTT. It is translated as CASSFQGLGTEAFF.

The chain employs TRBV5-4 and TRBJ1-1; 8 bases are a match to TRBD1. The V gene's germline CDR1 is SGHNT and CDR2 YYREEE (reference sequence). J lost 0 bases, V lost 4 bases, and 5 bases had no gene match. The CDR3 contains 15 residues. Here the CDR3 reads CASSPRTGLNTEAFF. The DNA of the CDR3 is TGTGCCAGCAGCCCACGGACAGGGCTGAACACTGAAGCTTTCTTT.

CDR3 sequence: CASSFFSSGVYEQYF. The DNA for the CDR3 is TGTGCCAGCAGCTTTTTTTCTAGCGGGGTCTACGAGCAGTACTTC. V usage is TRBV11-2 and J usage is TRBJ2-7; TRBD2 matches at 9 bases. V shed 3 bases and J 3 bases; nucleotides not matched to a gene: 6. The CDR3 totals 15 residues. Germline CDR1 SGHAT, CDR2 FQNNGV.

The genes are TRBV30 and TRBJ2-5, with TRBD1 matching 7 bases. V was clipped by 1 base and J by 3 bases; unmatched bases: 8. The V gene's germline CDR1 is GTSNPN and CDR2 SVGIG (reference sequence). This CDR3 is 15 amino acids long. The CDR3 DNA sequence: TGTGCCTGGAGTGCACAGAGAGACAGGGAAGAGACCCAGTACTTC. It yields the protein CAWSAQRDREETQYF.

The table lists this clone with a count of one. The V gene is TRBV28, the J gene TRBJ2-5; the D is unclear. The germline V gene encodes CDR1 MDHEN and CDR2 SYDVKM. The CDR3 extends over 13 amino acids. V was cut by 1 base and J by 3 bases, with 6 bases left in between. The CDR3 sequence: CASSLFGEETQYF. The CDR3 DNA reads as TGTGCCAGCAGTTTATTCGGAGAAGAGACCCAGTACTTC.

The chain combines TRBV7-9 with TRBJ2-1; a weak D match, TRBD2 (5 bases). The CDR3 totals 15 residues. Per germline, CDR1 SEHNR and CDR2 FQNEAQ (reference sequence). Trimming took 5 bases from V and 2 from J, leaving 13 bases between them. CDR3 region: CASSGGRATYNEQFF. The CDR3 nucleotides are TGTGCCAGCAGCGGAGGTAGAGCCACCTACAATGAGCAGTTCTTC.

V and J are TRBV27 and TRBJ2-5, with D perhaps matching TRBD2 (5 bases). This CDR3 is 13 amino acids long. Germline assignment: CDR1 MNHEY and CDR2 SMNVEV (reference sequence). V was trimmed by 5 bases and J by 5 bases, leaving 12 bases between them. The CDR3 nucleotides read TGTGCCAGCAGTGGCCGGGGTAGCGAGACCCAGTACTTC. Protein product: CASSGRGSETQYF.

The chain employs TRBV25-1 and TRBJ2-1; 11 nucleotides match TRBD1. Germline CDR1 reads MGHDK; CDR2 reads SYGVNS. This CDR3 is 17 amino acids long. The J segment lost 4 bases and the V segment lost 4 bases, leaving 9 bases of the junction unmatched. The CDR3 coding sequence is TGTGCCAGCAGTGTCCCCGACCGGGACAGGGGGTACAATGAGCAGTTCTTC. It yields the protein CASSVPDRDRGYNEQFF.

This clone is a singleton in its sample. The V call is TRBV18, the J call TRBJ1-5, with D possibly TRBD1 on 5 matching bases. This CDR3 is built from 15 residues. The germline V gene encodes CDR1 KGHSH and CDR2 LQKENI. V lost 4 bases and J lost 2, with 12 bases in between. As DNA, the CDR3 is TGTGCCAGCTCACGCGACTGGGGGGGCAATCAGCCCCAGCATTTT. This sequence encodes CASSRDWGGNQPQHF.